Given below is one T cell receptor beta chain in context. The data originate from a study of blood T cell repertoires in COVID-19. Overall study: The United States, Italy and Spain supplied acute and convalescent COVID-19 samples.

Original processing methods: From reference gene primer amplification, estimates of nucleated cell counts were derived. Assay: immunoSEQ multiplex PCR; the TCRdb copy retains only in-frame clones and omits some. V and J calls plus clone size are reproduced from that table; the DNA served to infer D and trimming. The sample gives 70,000 to 85,000 clones, roughly 82% of which show up once; less than 11% is in the top ten. This CDR3 contains 13 residues. CDR1 MNHEY and CDR2 SVGAGI come from the germline V gene. The J segment lost 6 bases and the V segment lost 6 bases, leaving 7 bases of the junction unmatched.

This sequence was found in a man aged 55-75 years with acute or convalescent COVID-19. Sequencing used peripheral blood. The V gene is TRBV6-5, the J gene TRBJ2-7; TRBD1 matches at 8 bases. The CDR3 reads CASSRPGTGEQYF. As DNA, the CDR3 is TGTGCCAGCAGCCGTCCTGGGACAGGCGAGCAGTACTTC.